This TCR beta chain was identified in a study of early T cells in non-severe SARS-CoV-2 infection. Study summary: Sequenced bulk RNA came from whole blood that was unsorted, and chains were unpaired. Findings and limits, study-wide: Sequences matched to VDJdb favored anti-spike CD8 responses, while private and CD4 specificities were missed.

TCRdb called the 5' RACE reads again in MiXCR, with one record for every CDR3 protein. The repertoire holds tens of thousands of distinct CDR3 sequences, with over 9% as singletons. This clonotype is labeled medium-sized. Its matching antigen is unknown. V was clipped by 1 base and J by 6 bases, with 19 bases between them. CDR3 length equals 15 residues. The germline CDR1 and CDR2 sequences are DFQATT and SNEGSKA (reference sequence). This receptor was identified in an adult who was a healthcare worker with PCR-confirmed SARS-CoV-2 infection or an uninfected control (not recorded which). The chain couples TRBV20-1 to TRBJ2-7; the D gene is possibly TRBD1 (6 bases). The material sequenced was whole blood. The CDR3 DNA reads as TGCAGTGCTAGAGGGCTCCGCACAGGGCTGGGCGAGCAGTACTTC. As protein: CSARGLRTGLGEQYF.